This T cell receptor beta chain was profiled in a study of T-cell memory formation after mild COVID-19 (dated by TCRdb to about 2021). With regard to the full study: Most TCR sequence clusters were specific to one of the two donors. The cohort was made up of two young adult volunteers, one female and one male, who were previously healthy. Longitudinal TCRalpha and TCRbeta repertoire sequencing tracked T-cell clones expanding and contracting after mild COVID-19 in a couple of donors.

Ficoll-Paque density gradient centrifugation was used to isolate PBMCs. The germline V gene sets CDR1 to MGHRA and CDR2 to YSYEKL. The CDR3 spans 16 residues, from the cysteine through the phenylalanine. The only DNA kept is the CDR3, 48 bases in frame from the first base. Germline trimming amounts to 3 bases on V and 0 bases on J, with 4 as the count of junction bases outside the gene matches. With regard to this clonotype: The antigen it binds to is not known. No much larger clonotype is one base removed from it; base qualities were not supplied.

Sequencer: Illumina NovaSeq 6000. Using 5'RACE with constant-segment primers, TCRalpha and TCRbeta cDNA libraries were constructed, with sample barcodes and unique molecular identifiers added in the process. Trizol reagent was used to extract RNA from every sample. The libraries were amplified in two PCR steps, and the second step added a second sample barcode and Illumina TruSeq adapters. Sequencing of the libraries was done on an Illumina NovaSeq, producing 2 x 150 bp paired-end reads. In the authors' own workflow: The reads were demultiplexed and collapsed into UMI-guided consensus sequences using migec v1.2.7. With mixcr v2.1.11, UMI consensuses were aligned to TRA and TRB V and J templates and assembled into clonotypes. A clonotype was counted as expanded or contracted only if both edgeR and NoisET called the change significant, with noise models trained on biological replicates. edgeR calls used a false discovery rate-adjusted p below 0.01 and a log2 fold-change threshold of 1. As an exploratory analysis of dynamics, max-normalized trajectories of the 1000 most abundant clonotypes were examined with PCA combined with hierarchical clustering. Separately sequenced CD4+ and CD8+ repertoires were used to assign the CD4 or CD8 phenotype of responding clones. Starting from the raw public reads, TCRdb applied fastp trimming at Q25, assembled clones with MiXCR and retained in-frame beta chains. One record per CDR3 amino acid sequence lists the most common genes and DNA. Clone size and V and J calls follow TCRdb, not the original study. Counted in this sample were more than 150,000 distinct CDR3 sequences; 20% to 25% of them appeared once. The ten largest clones capture 23% of the sample.

The study at large found these results: Clones contracting from day 15 to 85 had balanced CD4/CD8 phenotypes, while a second wave expanding from day 15 to 37 was biased towards CD4+. Some responding clones were detected in pre-infection memory, which suggested that pre-existing cross-reactive memory T cells had joined the SARS-CoV-2 response. SARS-CoV-2 specificity of the second-wave clones peaking on day 37 was not confirmed. The study covered only two mild cases, and larger cohorts including severe cases with pre-infection samples were considered necessary. Contracting CD4+ clones were located mainly in the CM and EM memory subsets, whereas CD8+ clones were found to be enriched in EMRA.

The source material was PBMCs or a T cell subset sorted from them (not recorded which). The receptor was derived from an adult woman who had mild COVID-19 (a few samples of this study predate the infection). The sample titles of this study are shuffled in the database, so cell type and time point are left out; the donor was told from shared clones. The V and J genes are TRBV4-1 and TRBJ1-1; TRBD1 matches 10 bases in the middle. The DNA sequence follows: TGCGCCAGCAGCCACCGACAGGGGGCGATGAACACTGAAGCTTTCTTT. This gives the protein CASSHRQGAMNTEAFF.